These 11 T cell receptor beta chains came from one sample sequenced in a study of T cell responses to AZD1222 COVID-19 vaccine. TCRdb's table, derived via immunoSEQ multiplex PCR, lists solely in-frame clones and lacks some. The table has some 92,000 clones, about 93% seen once. The sample here was peripheral blood, taken on day 0 of MenACWY control vaccination. The origin of the receptors is an adult in good health.

The CDR3: CASSRSNPTEGGEKLFF. DNA of the CDR3: TGCGCCAGCAGCCGGAGCAACCCGACTGAGGGCGGTGAAAAACTGTTTTTT. The rearrangement uses TRBV4-1 and TRBJ1-4, with D unclear. Germline V lookup: CDR1 MGHRA, CDR2 YSYEKL. Trimming took off 4 bases at V and 7 bases at J, with 22 bases between the two ends. The CDR3 has 17 residues.

This sequence joins TRBV3-1 (or the pseudogene TRBV3-2) and TRBJ2-5; possible D gene TRBD1, 6 bases. The CDR3 consists of 15 residues. Deletions cut 0 bases from V and 3 bases from J, with 11 bases between. Per the germline V gene, CDR1 is LGHDT and CDR2 is YNNKEL (reference sequence). CDR3 sequence (DNA): TGTGCCAGCAGCCAAGATGTCAGGGGAGAAGAGACCCAGTACTTC. Encoded protein: CASSQDVRGEETQYF.

This chain joins TRBV2 and TRBJ1-5; unclear D gene. The V gene's germline CDR1 is SNHLY and CDR2 FYNNEI. This CDR3 region has 15 residues. V lost 7 bases to trimming and J lost 0 bases, with 13 bases between them. The CDR3 protein is CASTQSTYSNQPQHF. CDR3 sequence (DNA): TGTGCCAGCACCCAAAGTACTTATAGCAATCAGCCCCAGCATTTT.

This chain uses TRBV15 with TRBJ1-2; no firm D call. With 1 base removed from V and 0 bases from J, the gap between germline ends came to 6 bases. CDR3 size: 14 residues. Germline V gene data show CDR1 as LNHNV and CDR2 as YYDKDF (reference sequence). In DNA, the CDR3 is TGTGCCACCAGCAGAGGCCCAACTAACTATGGCTACACCTTC. Translated: CATSRGPTNYGYTF.

The chain links TRBV21-1 to TRBJ2-1; TRBD1 is the table's D call and was not checked against the DNA. TRBV21-1 is tagged as a pseudogene. The CDR3 totals 13 residues. CDR3 amino acids: CARGQDSHNEQFF. In nucleotides, the CDR3 is TGTGCCAGGGGTCAGGACAGCCACAATGAGCAGTTCTTC.

The chain is built from TRBV28 and TRBJ1-5, with D tentatively TRBD1 (6 bases). The germline gives CDR1 MDHEN, CDR2 SYDVKM. CDR3 length equals 16 residues. Trimming stripped 5 bases from V and 4 bases from J, with 18 bases between. CDR3 sequence: CASSPPGQNFNQPQHF. The CDR3 DNA is TGTGCCAGCAGTCCCCCGGGACAAAATTTTAATCAGCCCCAGCATTTT. The variable domain in full, completed from reference TRBV28 and TRBJ1-5, reads DVKVTQSSRYLVKRTGEKVFLECVQDMDHENMFWYRQDPGLGLRLIYFSYDVKMKEKGDIPEGYSVSREKKERFSLILESASTNQTSMYLCASSPPGQNFNQPQHFGDGTRLSIL.

The genes are TRBV28 and TRBJ2-2; D uncertain. V lost 8 bases and J lost 0, with 13 bases in between. There are 15 residues in the CDR3. Germline V gene data show CDR1 as MDHEN and CDR2 as SYDVKM. The CDR3 region is CASGPDLANTGELFF. The CDR3 DNA reads TGTGCCAGCGGGCCGGACCTCGCGAACACCGGGGAGCTGTTTTTT. The full variable domain, completed using reference TRBV28 and TRBJ2-2, is DVKVTQSSRYLVKRTGEKVFLECVQDMDHENMFWYRQDPGLGLRLIYFSYDVKMKEKGDIPEGYSVSREKKERFSLILESASTNQTSMYLCASGPDLANTGELFFGEGSRLTVL.

This chain links TRBV21-1 with TRBJ2-7. TRBV21-1 is given as a pseudogene. The CDR3 loop spans 15 amino acids. In DNA form, the CDR3 reads TGTGCCAGGACTGACCCCCGGGACCCACCGGCCGAGCAGTACTTC. This sequence encodes CARTDPRDPPAEQYF.

The count of this clone is one. The rearrangement joins TRBV3-1 (or the pseudogene TRBV3-2) to TRBJ2-2, with D perhaps being TRBD1 or TRBD2 (6 bases each). Germline V lookup: CDR1 LGHDT, CDR2 YNNKEL (reference sequence). The V and J ends lost 6 bases and 13 bases respectively, with 12 bases between them. The CDR3 totals 11 residues. This CDR3 is CASSQGRWLFF. The CDR3, as DNA: TGTGCCAGCAGTCAGGGGAGGTGGCTGTTTTTT.

The chain joins TRBV7-8 to TRBJ2-5, with 7 bases matching TRBD1. The germline gives CDR1 SGHVS, CDR2 FQNEAQ. The CDR3 totals 14 residues. With V trimmed by 4 bases and J by 1 base, 3 bases remained unmatched. CDR3 DNA sequence: TGTGCCAGCAGCTCTACAGGGGTCCAAGAGACCCAGTACTTC. Translation: CASSSTGVQETQYF. The full variable domain, rest sourced from reference TRBV7-8 and TRBJ2-5, is GAGVSQSPRYKVAKRGQDVALRCDPISGHVSLFWYQQALGQGPEFLTYFQNEAQLDKSGLPSDRFFAERPEGSVSTLKIQRTQQEDSAVYLCASSSTGVQETQYFGPGTRLLVL.

The chain combines TRBV19 with TRBJ2-6, with D tentatively TRBD2 (6 bases). The CDR3 runs to 15 residues. The V gene's germline CDR1 is LNHDA and CDR2 SQIVND (reference sequence). With 3 bases removed from V and 4 bases from J, the gap between germline ends came to 10 bases. The CDR3 DNA is TGTGCCAGTAGTATGCGGGAATTCGGGGCCAACGTCCTGACTTTC. Translated, it gives CASSMREFGANVLTF.